This T cell receptor (beta chain) was sequenced in a study of a mutant IDH1 vaccine in newly diagnosed glioma. About the research overall: Vaccinations were initiated 4-6 weeks following radiotherapy alone, or were given together with temozolomide cycles. Earlier therapy was either radiotherapy, temozolomide, or both, and most got both. Participants attended visit V12, the safety follow-up, at week 35, and then attended visit V13 at week 47.

Study conclusions and caveats: In around 93% of patients, immune responses induced by the vaccine occurred.

This table comes from immunoSEQ multiplex PCR, and its TCRdb copy is limited to in-frame clones, with some not included. The repertoire holds 50,000 to 70,000 clones, with 80% to 85% as singletons. Comment on this clone: Antigen: not known.

The CDR3 is 13 amino acids. The junction had 3 bases not matched to a gene; V was cut back by 2 bases and J by 6 bases. Germline V gene lookup returns CDR1 SGHNT and CDR2 YYREEE (reference sequence). Described time point: week 35, safety follow-up. In every dose of vaccine, 300 ug of mutant IDH1 20-mer peptide was given alongside topical imiquimod. The sequenced sample was PBMCs, obtained from a glioma patient whose treatment included an IDH1 peptide vaccine. The receptor comes from a man aged 25 to 40 with glioma. V usage is TRBV5-4 and J usage is TRBJ1-1; TRBD1 aligns across 8 bases. CDR3 residues: CASSLEQGAEAFF. The CDR3 coding sequence is TGTGCCAGCAGCTTAGAACAGGGGGCTGAAGCTTTCTTT.